The T cell receptor beta chain described here comes from a study of blood T cell repertoires in COVID-19 (TCRdb year 2020). Study-wide context: The collaborator samples originated in the United States, Italy and Spain and spanned the acute and convalescent phases of COVID-19. The dataset comprised deeply sampled blood TCRbeta repertoires from subjects exposed to, actively infected with, or recovered from COVID-19. The material from the prospective study consisted of cDNA or gDNA derived from T cells, B-cell-depleted T cells, or PBMCs. Samples came from the ongoing ImmuneRACE study (first 160 participants) plus 1,254 subjects from 6 global collaborators. The repertoires were released in a freely available public database intended as a resource for research on the immune response to SARS-CoV-2. Nearly every sample came with metadata listing a de-identified subject ID, COVID-19 status, age in years and sex. Where available, HLA class I and class II types were obtained from metadata supplied by the sample provider rather than from assay-based typing.

The CDR3 runs 14 amino acids, cysteine and phenylalanine included. Only the CDR3 DNA stays, 42 bases, in frame from base 1. Trimming costs V 6 bases and J 0 bases, and their ends lie 9 bases apart. CDR1 and CDR2, looked up from the germline V gene, are MDHEN and SYDVKM. TCRbeta CDR3 regions were amplified from genomic DNA by means of the immunoSEQ Assay, a bias-controlled multiplex PCR. From the authors' description of their analysis: Within the assay, amplification of reference gene primers was used to estimate how many nucleated cells each sample contained. To quantify the absolute abundance of each unique TCRbeta CDR3 rearrangement, sequence reads were collapsed and filtered. For each sample, productive Simpson clonality was calculated by taking the square root of Simpson's diversity index across productive rearrangements. TCRdb stores this immuneACCESS table with in-frame sequences only. Part of the clones is absent; in the studies checked, under half of the shortfall reflects unresolved V genes, and no reason is known for the rest. For V, J and clone size, that table is used; D and trimming come from the DNA. Within this sample are roughly 410,000 clones, with about 88% of them counted one time only. The ten largest clones represent under 2% of the sample.

At one collaborating source in Seattle, patients were enrolled during active infection and were followed longitudinally through the course of disease. Collaborating institutions collected whole blood in K2EDTA tubes following their own protocols. Collaborator samples were shipped for TCRbeta analysis as frozen whole blood, isolated PBMCs, or DNA extracted from either sample type. General conclusions and limits of the study: The amount of clinical and demographic metadata varied by source and participant and was provided uncurated.

About this clone itself: The antigen this receptor binds is unknown. Per-base qualities were not stored, and no clone one base away is much larger.

This clonotype was sampled from a middle-aged woman with COVID-19, enrolled during active disease. Sequencing input: peripheral blood. The sequence links TRBV28 to TRBJ1-3, with the D gene too uncertain to name. The DNA sequence is as follows: TGTGCCAGCAGCCTTACGAGCTCTGGAAACACCATATATTTT. The encoded protein is CASSLTSSGNTIYF.